What follows is one T cell receptor beta chain and its context. Read coverage stops 3 residues before the CDR3 terminus; the germline J gene supplies the remainder. The sample comes from a study of T cells in women clearing cervical HPV infection. Study-level information: HLA type could not be excluded as a confounder.

V was cut by 5 bases and J by 2 bases, with 9 bases left in between. This CDR3 contains 13 residues. Germline V gives CDR1 SGHVS, CDR2 FQNEAQ. Each participant carried one incident cervical HPV16 infection only. Data came from immunoSEQ multiplex PCR; TCRdb stores just in-frame clones and leaves some out. Here the sample table reports about 48,000 clones. V gene TRBV7-8 combines with J gene TRBJ2-5, with D uncertain. The clonotype comes from a woman aged 18 to 75 with a cervical HPV16 infection that either progressed to CIN3+ or cleared (not recorded which). Source material: blood buffy coat. The part of the CDR3 DNA that was read is TGTGCCAGCAGCCCTCTGCGGCAAGAGACC. This sequence encodes CASSPLRQET. The entire CDR3 protein reads CASSPLRQETQYF.